This TCR beta chain was documented in a study of cytomegalovirus exposure and HLA in healthy donors. To note about this clone: Its antigen is currently unknown.

Study-level points and caveats: The study found most TCR sequences rare, yet found some public TCRs in many donors. CMV serostatus was the sole immune exposure data available. Data from an earlier analysis indicated that most TCR beta V segments were productive either about 87% or about 30% of the time.

This PCR relied on a set of 60 Vbeta primers and 13 Jbeta primers. In the authors' workflow: Later work found 74 million or so unique TCR beta chains, with about 10 million shared. The table came from immunoSEQ multiplex PCR; TCRdb's copy has only in-frame clones and leaves some out. V, J and clone size are those of that table, while D and trimming were read from the DNA. The sample contains some 180,000 clones, around 80% of which appear only once. Sequencing was performed on PBMCs. The clonotype was recovered from a girl aged 10 to 17 in good health and CMV-seropositive.

CDR3 DNA sequence: TGTGCCAGCAGTTATGGGATTGGGAGTACGGAATCACCCCTCCACTTT. It translates to CASSYGIGSTESPLHF. The rearrangement uses TRBV6-5 and TRBJ1-6; D is undetermined. Germline CDR1 reads MNHEY; CDR2 reads SVGAGI. CDR3 length: 16 residues. V lost 3 bases and J lost 10, with 19 bases in between.